The source of this T cell receptor (beta chain) is a study of technical replicates of blood from a few donors. Clones were sequenced by immunoSEQ multiplex PCR, and TCRdb holds only the in-frame ones, with some missing. Among 75,000 to 90,000 clones listed, more than 80% were seen once. Trimming at V came to 2 bases and at J to 0 bases, leaving 2 bases not matched to a gene. The CDR3 runs to 15 residues. Germline assignment: CDR1 MNHNS and CDR2 SASEGT. Sample: T cells isolated from PBMCs. The gene calls are TRBV6-1 and TRBJ2-3; TRBD2 agrees at 7 bases. The origin of this receptor is a human donor in good health. The CDR3 sequence is CASSETSVSTDTQYF. Here the CDR3 DNA reads TGTGCCAGCAGTGAAACTAGCGTCAGCACAGATACGCAGTATTTT.